Reported below is one T cell receptor (beta chain). These data belong to a study of blood T cell repertoires in COVID-19. As for the study in general: The samples span acute and convalescent COVID-19 from the United States, Italy and Spain. The cDNA or gDNA used as material had been derived from T cells, B-cell-depleted T cells, or PBMCs.

The CDR3 extends over 16 amino acids. Enrolled during active infection, Seattle patients were then followed longitudinally. Original data processing: Scientists estimated how many nucleated cells there were by amplifying reference gene primers. Profiled with immunoSEQ multiplex PCR; TCRdb holds only in-frame clones, not every one. V and J calls and clone size are as listed in that table; D and trimming were resolved from the DNA. The sample gives around 170,000 clones, about 81% of which show up once; roughly 10% is in the top ten. This receptor was taken from an elderly woman with COVID-19, enrolled during active disease. The J gene is TRBJ2-3, the V gene TRBV21-1; TRBD1, the D gene given by the table, was not confirmed from the DNA. TRBV21-1 is described as a pseudogene. The sequenced material came from peripheral blood. CDR3 sequence reads: CASSKGRGRMHDTQYF. Here the CDR3 DNA reads TGTGCCAGCAGCAAAGGTAGGGGCAGAATGCACGATACGCAGTATTTT.